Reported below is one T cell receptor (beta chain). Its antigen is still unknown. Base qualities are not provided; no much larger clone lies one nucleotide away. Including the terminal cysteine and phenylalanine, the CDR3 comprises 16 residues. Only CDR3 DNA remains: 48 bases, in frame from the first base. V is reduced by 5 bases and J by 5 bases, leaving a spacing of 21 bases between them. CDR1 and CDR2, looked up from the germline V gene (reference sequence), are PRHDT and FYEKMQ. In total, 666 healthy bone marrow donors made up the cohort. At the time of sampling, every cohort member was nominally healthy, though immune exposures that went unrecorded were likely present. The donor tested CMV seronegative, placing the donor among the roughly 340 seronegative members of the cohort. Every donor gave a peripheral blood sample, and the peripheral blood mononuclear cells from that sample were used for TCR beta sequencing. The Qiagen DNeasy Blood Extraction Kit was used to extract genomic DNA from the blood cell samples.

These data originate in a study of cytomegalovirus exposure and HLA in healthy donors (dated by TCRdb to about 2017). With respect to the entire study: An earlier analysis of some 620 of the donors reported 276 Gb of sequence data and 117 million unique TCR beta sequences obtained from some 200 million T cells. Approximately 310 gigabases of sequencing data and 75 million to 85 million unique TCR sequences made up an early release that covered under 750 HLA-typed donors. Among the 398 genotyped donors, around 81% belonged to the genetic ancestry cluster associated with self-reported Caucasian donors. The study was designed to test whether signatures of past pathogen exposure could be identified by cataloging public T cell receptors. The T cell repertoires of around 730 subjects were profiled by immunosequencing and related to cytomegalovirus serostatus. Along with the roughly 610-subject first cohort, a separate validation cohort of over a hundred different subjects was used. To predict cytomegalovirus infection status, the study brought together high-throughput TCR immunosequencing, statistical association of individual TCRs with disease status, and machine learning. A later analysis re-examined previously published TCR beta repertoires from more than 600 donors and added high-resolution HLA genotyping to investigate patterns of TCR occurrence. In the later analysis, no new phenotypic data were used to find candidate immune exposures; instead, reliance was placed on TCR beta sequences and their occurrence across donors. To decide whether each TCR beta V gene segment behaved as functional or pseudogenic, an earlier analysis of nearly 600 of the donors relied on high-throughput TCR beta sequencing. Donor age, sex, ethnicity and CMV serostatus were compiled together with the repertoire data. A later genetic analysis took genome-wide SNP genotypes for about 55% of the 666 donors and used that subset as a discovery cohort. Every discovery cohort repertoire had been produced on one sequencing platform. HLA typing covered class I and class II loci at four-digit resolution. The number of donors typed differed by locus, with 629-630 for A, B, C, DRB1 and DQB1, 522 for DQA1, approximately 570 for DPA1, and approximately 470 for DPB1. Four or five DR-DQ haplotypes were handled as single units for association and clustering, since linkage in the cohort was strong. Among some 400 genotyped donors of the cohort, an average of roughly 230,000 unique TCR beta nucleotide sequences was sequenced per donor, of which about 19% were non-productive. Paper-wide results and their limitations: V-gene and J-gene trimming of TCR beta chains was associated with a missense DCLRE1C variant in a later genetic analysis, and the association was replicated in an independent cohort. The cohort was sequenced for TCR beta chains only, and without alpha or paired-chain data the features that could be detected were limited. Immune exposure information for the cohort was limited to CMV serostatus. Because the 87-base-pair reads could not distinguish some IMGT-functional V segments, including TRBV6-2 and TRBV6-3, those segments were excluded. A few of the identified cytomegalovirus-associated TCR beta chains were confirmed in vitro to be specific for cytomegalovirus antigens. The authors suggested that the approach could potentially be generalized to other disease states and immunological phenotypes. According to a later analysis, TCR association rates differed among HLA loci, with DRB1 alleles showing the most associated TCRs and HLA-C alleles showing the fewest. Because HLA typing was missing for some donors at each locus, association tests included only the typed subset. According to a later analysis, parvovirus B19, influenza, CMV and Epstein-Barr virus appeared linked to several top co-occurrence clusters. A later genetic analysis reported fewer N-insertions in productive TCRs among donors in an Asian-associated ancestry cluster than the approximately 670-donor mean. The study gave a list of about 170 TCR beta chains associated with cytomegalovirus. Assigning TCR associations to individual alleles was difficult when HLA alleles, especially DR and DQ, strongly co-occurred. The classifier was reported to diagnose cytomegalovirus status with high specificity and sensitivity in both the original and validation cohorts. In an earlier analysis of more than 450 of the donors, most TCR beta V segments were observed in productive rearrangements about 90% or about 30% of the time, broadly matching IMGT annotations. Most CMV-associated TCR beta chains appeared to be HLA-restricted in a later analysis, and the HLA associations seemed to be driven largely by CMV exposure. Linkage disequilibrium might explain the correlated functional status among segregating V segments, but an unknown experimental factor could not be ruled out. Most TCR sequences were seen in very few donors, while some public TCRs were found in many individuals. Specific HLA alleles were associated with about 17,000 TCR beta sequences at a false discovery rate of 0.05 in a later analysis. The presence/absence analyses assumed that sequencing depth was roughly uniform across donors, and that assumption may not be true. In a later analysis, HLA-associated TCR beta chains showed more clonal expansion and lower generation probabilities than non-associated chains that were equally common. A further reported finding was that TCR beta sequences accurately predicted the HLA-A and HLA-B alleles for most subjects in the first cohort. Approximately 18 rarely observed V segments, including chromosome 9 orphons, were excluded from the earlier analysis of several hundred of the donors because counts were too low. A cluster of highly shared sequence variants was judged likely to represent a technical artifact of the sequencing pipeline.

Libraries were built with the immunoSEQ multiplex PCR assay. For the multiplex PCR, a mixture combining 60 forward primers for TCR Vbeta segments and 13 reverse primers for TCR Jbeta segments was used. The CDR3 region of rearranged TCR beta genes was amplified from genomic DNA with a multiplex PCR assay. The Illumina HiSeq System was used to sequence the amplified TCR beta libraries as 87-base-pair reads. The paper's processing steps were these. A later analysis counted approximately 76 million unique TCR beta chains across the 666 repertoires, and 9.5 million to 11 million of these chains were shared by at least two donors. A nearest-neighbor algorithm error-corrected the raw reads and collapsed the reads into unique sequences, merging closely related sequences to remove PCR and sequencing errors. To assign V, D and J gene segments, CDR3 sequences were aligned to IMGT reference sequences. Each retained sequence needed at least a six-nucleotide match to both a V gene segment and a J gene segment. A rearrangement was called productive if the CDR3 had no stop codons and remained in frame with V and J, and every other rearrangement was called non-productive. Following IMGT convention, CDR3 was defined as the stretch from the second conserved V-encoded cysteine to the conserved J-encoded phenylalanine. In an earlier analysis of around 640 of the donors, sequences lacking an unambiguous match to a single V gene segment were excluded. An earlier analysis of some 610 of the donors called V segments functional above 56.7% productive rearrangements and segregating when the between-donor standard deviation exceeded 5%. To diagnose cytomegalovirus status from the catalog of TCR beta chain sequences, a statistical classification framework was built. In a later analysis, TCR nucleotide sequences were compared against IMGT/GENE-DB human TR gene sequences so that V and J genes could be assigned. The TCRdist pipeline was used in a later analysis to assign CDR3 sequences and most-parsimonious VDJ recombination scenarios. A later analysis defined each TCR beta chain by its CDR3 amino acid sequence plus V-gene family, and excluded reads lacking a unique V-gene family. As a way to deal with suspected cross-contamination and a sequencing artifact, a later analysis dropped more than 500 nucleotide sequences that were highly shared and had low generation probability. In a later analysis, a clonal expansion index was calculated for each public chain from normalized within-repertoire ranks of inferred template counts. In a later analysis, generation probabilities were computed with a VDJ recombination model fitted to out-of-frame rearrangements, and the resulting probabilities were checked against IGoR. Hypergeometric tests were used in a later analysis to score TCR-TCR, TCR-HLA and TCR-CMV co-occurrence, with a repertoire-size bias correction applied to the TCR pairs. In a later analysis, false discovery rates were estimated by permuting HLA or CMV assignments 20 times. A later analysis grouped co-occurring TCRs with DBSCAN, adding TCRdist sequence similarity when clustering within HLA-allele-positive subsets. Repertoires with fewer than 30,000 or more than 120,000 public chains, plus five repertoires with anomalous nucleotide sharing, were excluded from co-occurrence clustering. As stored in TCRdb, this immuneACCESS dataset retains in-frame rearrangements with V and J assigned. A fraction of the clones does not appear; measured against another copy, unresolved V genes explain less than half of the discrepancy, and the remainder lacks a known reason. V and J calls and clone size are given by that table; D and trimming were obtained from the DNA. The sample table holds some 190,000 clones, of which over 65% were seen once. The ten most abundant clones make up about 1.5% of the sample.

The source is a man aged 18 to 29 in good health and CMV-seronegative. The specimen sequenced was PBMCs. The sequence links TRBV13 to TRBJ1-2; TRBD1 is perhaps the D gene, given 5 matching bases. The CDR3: CASSPETTDDIYGYTF. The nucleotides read TGTGCCAGCAGCCCAGAGACGACAGACGATATTTATGGCTACACCTTC.